This T cell receptor beta chain comes out of a study of PD-1 blockade in classical Hodgkin lymphoma. Study observations and caveats: TCR diversity at baseline was reported to be reduced in newly diagnosed patients relative to healthy donors.

Germline V gene lookup returns CDR1 MDHEN and CDR2 SYDVKM. The CDR3 length is 18 residues. J lost 7 bases, V lost 4 bases, and 12 bases had no gene match. As concerns this clone: No antigen is known for it.

Assay used: immunoSEQ multiplex PCR; TCRdb lists only in-frame clones, some missing. The sample carries 55,000 to 75,000 clones, 90% to 95% recorded once. The patients all showed relapse after autologous stem cell transplantation, while their brentuximab vedotin exposure varied. V usage is TRBV28 and J usage is TRBJ2-1; 14 bases are shared with TRBD2. The sequenced sample was peripheral blood mononuclear cells (PBMCs), obtained at baseline. The source of this sequence is a human donor with classical Hodgkin lymphoma. The DNA for the CDR3 is TGTGCCAGCAGTTATGCAGTCGGACTAGCGGGAGGCGGGAATGAGCAGTTCTTC. Protein product: CASSYAVGLAGGGNEQFF.